A selection of T cell receptor beta chains follows, all from one sample in a study of cytomegalovirus exposure and HLA in healthy donors. Method: immunoSEQ multiplex PCR; TCRdb's copy keeps in-frame clones and lacks some. The table lists about 140,000 clones, less than 80% of them singletons. The material sequenced was PBMCs. These receptors all stem from a female donor in good health and CMV-seropositive. Both conserved end residues are part of each CDR3. Expanded clones get a size class; other rows say once, few or many, or leave the size out.

J | V | size | CDR3
TRBJ2-1 | TRBV25-1 | . | CASSGVEAQGVGEQFF
TRBJ2-7 | TRBV14 | . | CASSQNGAGLGEQYF
TRBJ2-3 | TRBV6-4 | . | CASRGAGVTDTQYF
TRBJ2-2 | TRBV7-3 | . | CASSIMAWGRDTGELFF
TRBJ2-5 | TRBV23-1 | . | CASSQFRRDQETQYF
TRBJ2-5 | TRBV5-6 | . | CASSLEGWGGQETQYF
TRBJ2-3 | TRBV9 | . | CASSVAGAGGLDTQYF
TRBJ2-7 | TRBV5-1 | . | CASSPGTGNYEQYF
TRBJ1-1 | TRBV19 | . | CASRLQGSTEAFF
TRBJ2-7 | TRBV5-1 | . | CASSLDGQGAYEQYF
TRBJ2-2 | TRBV20-1 | few | CSAKGNGELFF
TRBJ1-1 | TRBV7-9 | . | CSSRSGHPEAFF
TRBJ2-1 | TRBV7-7 | . | CASSPSGVAGYNEQFF
TRBJ1-2 | TRBV6-4 | . | CASSAGMGANYGYTF
TRBJ2-7 | TRBV6-6 | . | CASGRWTYEQYF
TRBJ2-7 | TRBV2 | . | CASRSREGDEQYF
TRBJ2-1 | TRBV7-2 | . | CASSLGAEVNEQFF
TRBJ1-1 | TRBV2 | . | CASSDTGVWLNTEAFF
TRBJ1-6 | TRBV27 | few | CASSFSEDRRMTYNSPLHF
TRBJ2-7 | TRBV5-1 | . | CASSNGQPYEQYF
TRBJ2-3 | TRBV2 | . | CASSTSGITTDTQYF
TRBJ1-2 | TRBV5-4 | . | CASSLPGHRANNGYTF
TRBJ2-1 | TRBV7-2 | . | CASSLSAQVNEQFF
TRBJ2-3 | TRBV11-3 | . | CASSSGLARNTDTQYF
TRBJ2-2 | TRBV28 | . | CASSLSAPRRGLTGELFF
TRBJ2-3 | TRBV7-3 | . | CASSLSGSTDTQYF
TRBJ1-2 | TRBV18 | . | CASSPFEGARRVGYTF
TRBJ2-5 | TRBV6-1 | . | CASSWTSDQETQYF
TRBJ2-5 | TRBV7-9 | . | CASSEGTVGETQYF
TRBJ2-5 | TRBV5-1 | . | CASSPYYQETQYF
TRBJ2-7 | TRBV27 | . | CASSLSLAGGYEQYF
TRBJ2-7 | TRBV2 | . | CASSERDSGNEQYF
TRBJ1-4 | TRBV28 | . | CASKQGVEKLFF
TRBJ2-2 | TRBV6-7 | . | CASSYLRTGSLKNTGELFF
TRBJ2-7 | TRBV5-6 | once | CASSIAGGGSYEQYF
TRBJ1-5 | TRBV5-1 | few | CASSQGNGDSNQPQHF
TRBJ2-4 | TRBV6-5 | . | CASSYGSGLAKNIQYF
TRBJ2-3 | TRBV19 | . | CASSHIAGGGTDTQYF
TRBJ1-2 | TRBV15 | . | CATSRGQGSLYGYTF
TRBJ2-7 | TRBV9 | . | CASSRDSYAYEQYF
TRBJ2-5 | TRBV7-7 | few | CASSWDRGPQETQYF
TRBJ2-1 | TRBV28 | . | CASSELTGQGRNEQFF
TRBJ2-1 | TRBV5-5 | . | CASSLYLSGVGNEQFF
TRBJ1-6 | TRBV28 | once | CASQGPGQGFNSPLHF
TRBJ2-7 | TRBV28 | . | CASSFTDRGGREQYF
TRBJ2-6 | TRBV10-3 | . | CAISESGGGANVLTF
TRBJ1-1 | TRBV9 | . | CASSQQGNTEAFF
TRBJ1-4 | TRBV7-9 | . | CSSSLKGIGTGRANEKLFF
TRBJ2-5 | TRBV11-2 | . | CASSLGSQETQYF
TRBJ2-3 | TRBV6-1 | few | CASSEPGTTTTDTQYF
TRBJ1-4 | TRBV28 | . | CASSLGQGGEKLFF
TRBJ2-1 | TRBV6-1 | . | CASSEDHWSGRAEQFF
TRBJ1-1 | TRBV7-2 | . | CASRTYRVETEAFF